The 26 T cell receptor beta chains below were found in one sample sequenced in a study of blood T cell repertoires in COVID-19. Method: immunoSEQ multiplex PCR; TCRdb's copy keeps in-frame clones and lacks some. This table has 130,000 to 150,000 clones, around 87% appearing once. The sample consisted of peripheral blood. All receptors derive from a man at least 80 years old with acute or convalescent COVID-19.

The chain joins TRBV5-6 to TRBJ2-4; TRBD1 agrees at 10 bases. Trimming cost V 4 bases and J 0 bases; bases outside gene matches: 4. This CDR3 has 16 amino acids. Germline CDR1 and CDR2: SGHDT and YYEEEE. CDR3 sequence reads: CASSTGTGVAKNIQYF. The CDR3 DNA is TGTGCCAGCAGCACCGGGACAGGGGTAGCCAAAAACATTCAGTACTTC.

The rearrangement uses TRBV4-1 and TRBJ2-7; 10 nucleotides agree with TRBD1. Per the germline V gene, CDR1 is MGHRA and CDR2 is YSYEKL. The CDR3 length is 14 residues. The junction had 2 bases not matched to a gene; V was cut back by 4 bases and J by 2 bases. CDR3 DNA: TGCGCCAGCAGCCGGGACAGGGGTGCCTACGAGCAGTACTTC. Protein: CASSRDRGAYEQYF.

V is TRBV7-7 and J is TRBJ2-5, with 8 bases aligning to TRBD2. Unmatched junction bases numbered 9, after V lost 4 bases and J lost 5 bases. CDR1 SSHAT and CDR2 FNYEAQ come from the germline V gene (reference sequence). CDR3 length equals 15 residues. CDR3 sequence: CASSSGLAGLETQYF. CDR3 bases: TGTGCCAGCAGCTCCGGACTAGCTGGACTTGAGACCCAGTACTTC.

The CDR3 DNA reads TGTGCCAGCAGCTTCGGAGGGGGCGACACTGAAGCTTTCTTT. Its translation: CASSFGGGDTEAFF. The chain combines TRBV5-6 with TRBJ1-1; 7 nucleotides align to TRBD1. Losses at the gene ends were 2 bases for V and 3 bases for J; bases not matched to a gene: 4. This CDR3 contains 14 residues. Germline values: CDR1 SGHDT, CDR2 YYEEEE.

Comments on this clone: One end of the junction varies from germline; a read error may be responsible. The V call is TRBV6-5, the J call TRBJ2-7, with TRBD2 as a possible D gene (6 bases). The CDR3 is made up of 13 amino acids. Per germline, CDR1 MNHEY and CDR2 SVGAGI. CDR3 bases: TGTGCCACCCGACGGGACCTCCTGTCTGGGGGGAACTTC. Amino acid sequence: CATRRDLLSGGNF.

The V call is TRBV7-9, the J call TRBJ1-3, with TRBD1 identical over 8 bases. CDR1 SEHNR and CDR2 FQNEAQ come from the germline V gene (reference sequence). Trimming took 2 bases from V and 4 from J; bases not matched to a gene: 4. There are 15 residues in the CDR3. As DNA, the CDR3 is TGTGCCAGCAGCTTACAGGGGGCAACAGGAAACACCATATATTTT. This translates into CASSLQGATGNTIYF.

The chain recombines TRBV28 with TRBJ2-4, with D unresolved. CDR1 and CDR2 from the germline V gene are MDHEN and SYDVKM. The CDR3 has 16 amino acids. Trimming pared 1 base from V and 0 bases from J, leaving 10 bases between. The CDR3 here is CASSLLTGGAKNIQYF. CDR3 nucleotides: TGTGCCAGCAGTTTATTAACGGGTGGAGCCAAAAACATTCAGTACTTC.

The J gene is TRBJ1-1, the V gene TRBV11-1; D is possibly TRBD1 (5 bases). Deletions cut 6 bases from V and 4 bases from J, with 12 bases between. Per the germline V gene, CDR1 is SGHAT and CDR2 is FQDESV (reference sequence). The CDR3 covers 13 residues. The DNA for the CDR3 is TGTGCCAGCAGGTTCCAGGGTGTCACTGAAGCTTTCTTT. Protein product: CASRFQGVTEAFF.

The chain couples TRBV19 to TRBJ2-2; no clear D gene. Germline-derived CDR1 and CDR2 are LNHDA and SQIVND (reference sequence). Trimming removed 1 base at V and 2 bases at J, with 5 bases between. The CDR3 is 14 amino acids. In nucleotides, the CDR3 is TGTGCCAGTAGTATAGGCGGTAACACCGGGGAGCTGTTTTTT. This sequence encodes CASSIGGNTGELFF. Together with reference TRBV19 and TRBJ2-2, the CDR3 gives the full variable domain: DGGITQSPKYLFRKEGQNVTLSCEQNLNHDAMYWYRQDPGQGLRLIYYSQIVNDFQKGDIAEGYSVSREKKESFPLTVTSAQKNPTAFYLCASSIGGNTGELFFGEGSRLTVL.

The CDR3 DNA is TGTGCCAGCAGTTCCAGGGTAGGTCAGGAGCTTCTCTATGGCTACACCTTC. Translation: CASSSRVGQELLYGYTF. V and J are TRBV27 and TRBJ1-2; D perhaps matches TRBD1 (5 bases). Germline-derived CDR1 and CDR2 are MNHEY and SMNVEV (reference sequence). CDR3 length equals 17 residues. V was shortened by 4 bases and J by 4 bases, with 22 bases between the two germline ends.

The chain is built from TRBV18 and TRBJ1-2; D unresolved. Trimming removed 3 bases from V and 6 bases from J, with 11 bases in between. The CDR3 loop spans 13 amino acids. CDR1 and CDR2 from the germline V gene are KGHSH and LQKENI. In DNA form, the CDR3 reads TGTGCCAGCTCACCTTCGAGGGAGGATGGCTACACCTTC. It specifies CASSPSREDGYTF. Full variable domain (outside the CDR3, taken from reference TRBV18 and TRBJ1-2): NAGVMQNPRHLVRRRGQEARLRCSPMKGHSHVYWYRQLPEEGLKFMVYLQKENIIDESGMPKERFSAEFPKEGPSILRIQQVVRGDSAAYFCASSPSREDGYTFGSGTRLTVV.

The CDR3 DNA follows: TGTGCCAGCAGTCTAGAGACTGGCTCCAATGAGCAGTTCTTC. Protein: CASSLETGSNEQFF. The rearrangement uses TRBV6-5 and TRBJ2-1; D gene unclear. Germline V lookup: CDR1 MNHEY, CDR2 SVGAGI. The CDR3 has 14 residues. Trimming stripped 5 bases from V and 6 bases from J, with 14 bases between.

This clone was detected only once. V gene TRBV5-1 combines with J gene TRBJ2-2; 8 positions agree with TRBD1. Germline V lookup: CDR1 SGHRS, CDR2 YFSETQ. The CDR3 length is 15 residues. Germline trimming cut 4 bases from V and 2 bases from J; bases unmatched to any gene: 4. The CDR3 region is CASSTGQGNTGELFF. The CDR3 DNA reads TGCGCCAGCAGCACAGGACAGGGCAACACCGGGGAGCTGTTTTTT. The full variable domain, in which reference TRBV5-1 and TRBJ2-2 provide the parts outside the CDR3, is KAGVTQTPRYLIKTRGQQVTLSCSPISGHRSVSWYQQTPGQGLQFLFEYFSETQRNKGNFPGRFSGRQFSNSRSEMNVSTLELGDSALYLCASSTGQGNTGELFFGEGSRLTVL.

The chain combines TRBV5-1 with TRBJ2-5; 12 nucleotides agree with TRBD2. J was trimmed by 4 bases and V by 2 bases; bases with no gene match: 3. The CDR3 loop spans 15 amino acids. CDR1 and CDR2 (germline): SGHRS, YFSETQ. The CDR3 DNA follows: TGCGCCAGCAGCTTCCCACTAGCGGGAGGAGAGACCCAGTACTTC. This codes for CASSFPLAGGETQYF.

V and J are TRBV5-6 and TRBJ2-2, with 12 bases lining up with TRBD2. V was pared by 0 bases and J by 3 bases, with 3 bases of the junction left unmatched. CDR3 length: 17 amino acids. Germline V gene sequence: CDR1 SGHDT, CDR2 YYEEEE. CDR3 coding DNA: TGTGCCAGCAGCTTGGTAGGACTAGCGGGGTACACCGGGGAGCTGTTTTTT. Amino acids: CASSLVGLAGYTGELFF.

V is TRBV30 and J is TRBJ2-2, with TRBD1 identical over 7 bases. Germline CDR1 and CDR2: GTSNPN and SVGIG (reference sequence). V shed 4 bases, J shed 6 bases, and the junction held 8 bases outside the gene matches. The CDR3 is 14 amino acids. Here the CDR3 reads CAWMAGGLAGELFF. Here the CDR3 DNA reads TGTGCCTGGATGGCAGGGGGATTGGCCGGGGAGCTGTTTTTT. The entire variable domain, with the rest obtained from reference TRBV30 and TRBJ2-2, is as follows: SQTIHQWPATLVQPVGSPLSLECTVEGTSNPNLYWYRQAAGRGLQLLFYSVGIGQISSEVPQNLSASRPQDRQFILSSKKLLLSDSGFYLCAWMAGGLAGELFFGEGSRLTVL.

This clone was recorded only once. The chain is built from TRBV4-2 and TRBJ2-7; D is unresolved. Trimming removed 4 bases at V and 7 bases at J, with 14 bases between. This CDR3 comprises 13 residues. Germline V gene data show CDR1 as LGHNA and CDR2 as YNFKEQ. Here the CDR3 reads CASSPMVGLEQYF. CDR3 DNA: TGTGCCAGCAGCCCAATGGTCGGTCTGGAGCAGTACTTC.

The chain is built from TRBV4-1 and TRBJ1-4; perhaps TRBD1 as D (6 bases). The germline CDR1 and CDR2 sequences are MGHRA and YSYEKL. The length of the CDR3 is 14 residues. The V end lost 2 bases, the J end lost 3 bases, and 7 bases lay between the germline ends. CDR3 region: CASSQWGPNEKLFF. CDR3 bases: TGCGCCAGCAGCCAATGGGGGCCTAATGAAAAACTGTTTTTT.

This chain joins TRBV19 and TRBJ2-1; 8 nucleotides align to TRBD2. CDR1 and CDR2 (germline): LNHDA, SQIVND (reference sequence). The ends lost 6 bases at V and 10 bases at J; junction bases unmatched: 23. The CDR3 totals 18 residues. CDR3 nucleotide sequence: TGTGCCAGTAGCGGAGGGACCCGTCCGGGACTAGTTCCCATAGAGCAGTTCTTC. Its protein is CASSGGTRPGLVPIEQFF.

The rearrangement joins TRBV6-5 to TRBJ2-3, with D possibly matching TRBD1 (5 bases). Trimming removed 6 bases from V and 3 bases from J, with 16 bases in between. The length of the CDR3 is 15 residues. CDR1 and CDR2 (germline): MNHEY, SVGAGI. CDR3 DNA sequence: TGTGCCAGCAGGGGCGGCAGGGTTGGAACAGATACGCAGTATTTT. Translation: CASRGGRVGTDTQYF.

The count of this clone is one. The chain joins TRBV25-1 to TRBJ1-2, with D uncertain. The CDR3 is 15 residues long. Trimming shortened V by 0 bases and J by 5 bases, and 13 bases separated the two germline ends. The germline V gene encodes CDR1 MGHDK and CDR2 SYGVNS. The CDR3 nucleotides read TGTGCCAGCAGTGAATATAGCGGGAGCAATTATGGCTACACCTTC. As protein: CASSEYSGSNYGYTF.

The chain links TRBV7-9 to TRBJ2-1, with 7 bases that match TRBD2. Germline V gene lookup returns CDR1 SEHNR and CDR2 FQNEAQ (reference sequence). The CDR3 sequence is 16 residues long. V dropped 8 bases and J dropped 0; count of bases not matched to a gene: 10. CDR3 DNA: TGTGCCAGCGAGGGAGCTAGCGGTAGCTCCTACAATGAGCAGTTCTTC. Translation: CASEGASGSSYNEQFF.

The DNA for the CDR3 is TGTGCCAGCAGTTCAAACAGGGGGCCCGGGGAGCTGTTTTTT. Translation gives CASSSNRGPGELFF. The chain employs TRBV27 and TRBJ2-2, with 9 bases lining up with TRBD1. CDR1 and CDR2 from the germline V gene are MNHEY and SMNVEV (reference sequence). The V segment lost 4 bases and the J segment 6 bases; nucleotides outside the gene matches: 3. The CDR3 covers 14 residues.

The chain has TRBV2 and TRBJ2-7, with D possibly matching TRBD2 (7 bases). The V and J ends lost 5 bases and 3 bases respectively, with 17 bases between them. The CDR3 totals 15 residues. Germline V gives CDR1 SNHLY, CDR2 FYNNEI. The CDR3 coding sequence is TGTGCCAGCAGTCCAGAGGGGGGGGCAGTCTACGAGCAGTACTTC. Translating gives CASSPEGGAVYEQYF.

V and J are TRBV28 and TRBJ2-1, with TRBD2 identical over 11 bases. Germline V lookup: CDR1 MDHEN, CDR2 SYDVKM. The junction had 6 bases not matched to a gene; V was cut back by 1 base and J by 4 bases. This CDR3 has 17 residues. The CDR3: CASSLYRTSGHYNEQFF. The CDR3 DNA follows: TGTGCCAGCAGTTTATACAGGACTAGCGGGCATTACAATGAGCAGTTCTTC.

The chain joins TRBV20-1 to TRBJ1-2; perhaps TRBD1 as D (5 bases). The CDR3 has 10 amino acids. Trimming pared 8 bases from V and 6 bases from J, leaving 10 bases between. The V gene's germline CDR1 is DFQATT and CDR2 SNEGSKA (reference sequence). The CDR3 sequence is CSMYRNGYTF. CDR3 sequence (DNA): TGCAGTATGTACAGGAATGGCTACACCTTC.